This TCR beta chain originates from a study of shared clonotypes between healthy human individuals. A deep-level run was used for the assay. Replicate PCRs from sorted subsets contained about 0.2 ug DNA, which is approximately 30,000 T cell genomes. Data came from immunoSEQ multiplex PCR; TCRdb stores just in-frame clones and leaves some out. The data contain about 2 million clones, 95% of them singletons. The V gene's germline CDR1 is SGHRS and CDR2 YFSETQ. V lost 4 bases and J 8 bases, leaving 13 bases between the germline ends. The CDR3 sequence is 13 residues long. Nashville, Tennessee was home to all donors, each a Caucasian adult.

This receptor was taken from a man aged 18 to 29 in good health. Sequenced sample: naive CD4+ T cells sorted from blood. Stated subset: CD45RA+ positively selected. The chain uses TRBV5-1 and TRBJ2-1; D may correspond to TRBD1 or TRBD2 (6 bases each). CDR3 DNA: TGCGCCAGCAGCGGCGGGACAACGTATGAGCAGTTCTTC. Translating gives CASSGGTTYEQFF.